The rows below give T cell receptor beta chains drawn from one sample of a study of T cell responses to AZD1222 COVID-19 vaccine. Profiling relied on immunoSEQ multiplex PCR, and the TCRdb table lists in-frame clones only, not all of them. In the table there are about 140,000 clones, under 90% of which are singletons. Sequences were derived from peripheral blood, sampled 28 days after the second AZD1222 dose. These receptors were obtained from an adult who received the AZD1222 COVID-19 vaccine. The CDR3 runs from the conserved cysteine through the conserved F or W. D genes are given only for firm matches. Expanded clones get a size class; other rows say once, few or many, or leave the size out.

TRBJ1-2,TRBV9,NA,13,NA,TGTGCCAGCAGCGAGACTATCAACTATGGCTACACCTTC,CASSETINYGYTF
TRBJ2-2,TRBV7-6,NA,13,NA,TGTGCCAGCAGCTTAGTGACGGCCGGGGAGCTGTTTTTT,CASSLVTAGELFF
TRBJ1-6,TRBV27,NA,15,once,TGTGCCACCAACCCCCTGGGTATGGATAATTCACCCCTCCACTTT,CATNPLGMDNSPLHF
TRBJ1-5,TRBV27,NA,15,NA,TGTGCCAGCAGTTTAAGGGGTGGGAGCAATCAGCCCCAGCATTTT,CASSLRGGSNQPQHF
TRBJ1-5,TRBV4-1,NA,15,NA,TGCGCCAGCAGCCAGTTAACAGGGTATAATCAGCCCCAGCATTTT,CASSQLTGYNQPQHF
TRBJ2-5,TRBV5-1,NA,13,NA,TGCGCCAGCAGCTTGGACCCCACTGGGACCCAGTACTTC,CASSLDPTGTQYF
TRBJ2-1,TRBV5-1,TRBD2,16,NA,TGCGCCAGCAGCTTGGTTCGCGGGGGGGCCCACAATGAGCAGTTCTTC,CASSLVRGGAHNEQFF
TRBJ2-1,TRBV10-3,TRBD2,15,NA,TGTGCCATCAGTGAGTCGATCGCTAGCGGGAATGAGCAGTTCTTC,CAISESIASGNEQFF
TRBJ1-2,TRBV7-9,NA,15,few,TGTGCCAGCAGCTTAGCCGGTCGCATTAACTATGGCTACACCTTC,CASSLAGRINYGYTF
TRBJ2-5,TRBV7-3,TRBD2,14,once,TGTGCCAGCAGCCTTAGCGGGGGGGAAGAGACCCAGTACTTC,CASSLSGGEETQYF
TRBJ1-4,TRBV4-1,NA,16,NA,TGCGCCAGCAGCCAAGATCCCCCAGGGATATACGAAAAACTGTTTTTT,CASSQDPPGIYEKLFF
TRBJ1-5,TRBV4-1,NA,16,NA,TGCGCCAGCAGCCATTATGGGGAGATTGGCAATCAGCCCCAGCATTTT,CASSHYGEIGNQPQHF
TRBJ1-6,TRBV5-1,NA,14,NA,TGCGCCAGCACCCTGACAGGCTCGAGTTCACCCCTCCACTTT,CASTLTGSSSPLHF
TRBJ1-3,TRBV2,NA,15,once,TGTGCCAGCAGTGAAAGGGCCAGGGGCAGAAACACCATATATTTT,CASSERARGRNTIYF
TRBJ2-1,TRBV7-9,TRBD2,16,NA,TGTGCCAGCAGCACATCGGGACTAGCCTCGCTAGATGAGCAGTTCTTC,CASSTSGLASLDEQFF
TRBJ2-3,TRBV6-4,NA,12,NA,TGTGCCAGCAGTGGGGGTTCCAGTACGCAGTATTTT,CASSGGSSTQYF
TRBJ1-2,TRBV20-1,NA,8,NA,TGCAGTGCGCGGGGGGGGACCTTC,CSARGGTF
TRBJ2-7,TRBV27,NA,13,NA,TGTGCCAGCAGTTGGCAGGGTAACAACGAGCAGTACTTC,CASSWQGNNEQYF
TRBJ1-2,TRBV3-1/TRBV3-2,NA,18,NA,TGTGCCAGCAGCCAAGCCCCAAAACCCGGGTTTAAGGGCTATGGCTACACCTTC,CASSQAPKPGFKGYGYTF
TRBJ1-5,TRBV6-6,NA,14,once,TGTGCCAGCACCCAAAAGCAGGGTACTGGGCCCCAGCATTTT,CASTQKQGTGPQHF
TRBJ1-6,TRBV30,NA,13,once,TGTGCCTGGAGTCCGATCGGGGGTTCACCCCTCCACTTT,CAWSPIGGSPLHF
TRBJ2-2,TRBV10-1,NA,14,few,TGCGCCAGCAGTGAAGTGGGAGTCACCGGGGAGCTGTTTTTT,CASSEVGVTGELFF
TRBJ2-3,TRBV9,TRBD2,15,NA,TGTGCCAGCAGCTCACTAGCGGGGGGAACAGATACGCAGTATTTT,CASSSLAGGTDTQYF
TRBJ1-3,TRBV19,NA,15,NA,TGTGCCAGTAGTATTTCCCTCTTGGAGGGAAACACCATATATTTT,CASSISLLEGNTIYF
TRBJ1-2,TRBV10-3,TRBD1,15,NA,TGTGCCATGCGGGAAGGAACAGGGGCTAACTATGGCTACACCTTC,CAMREGTGANYGYTF
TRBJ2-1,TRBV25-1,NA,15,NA,TGTGCCAGCAGTGACTACAGGAGCTCCTACAATGAGCAGTTCTTC,CASSDYRSSYNEQFF
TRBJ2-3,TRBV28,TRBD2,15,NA,TGTGCCAGCAGCGGTAGCGGGGCGATCACAGATACGCAGTATTTT,CASSGSGAITDTQYF
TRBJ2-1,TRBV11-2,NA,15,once,TGTGCCAGCAGCTTAAAGCGAAGTCCTTACAATGAGCAGTTCTTC,CASSLKRSPYNEQFF
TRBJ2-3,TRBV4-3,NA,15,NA,TGCGCCAGCAGCCAAGTTATCGCCAGCACAGATACGCAGTATTTT,CASSQVIASTDTQYF
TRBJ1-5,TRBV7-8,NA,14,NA,TGTGCCAGCAGCCGTGATATGGGTAATCAGCCCCAGCATTTT,CASSRDMGNQPQHF
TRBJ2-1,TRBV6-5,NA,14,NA,TGTGCCAGCAGCCGGACGGGGATTTTCGATGAGCAGTTCTTC,CASSRTGIFDEQFF
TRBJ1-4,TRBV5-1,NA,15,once,TGCGCCAGCAGCTCCTTCGCAGGGAGGGGTGAAAAACTGTTTTTT,CASSSFAGRGEKLFF
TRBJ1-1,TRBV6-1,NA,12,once,TGTGCCAGCAGTGAACCGCACACTGAAGCTTTCTTT,CASSEPHTEAFF
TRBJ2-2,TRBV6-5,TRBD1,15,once,TGTGCCAGCACGCTGCGGACAGGGACGTCCGGGGAGCTGTTTTTT,CASTLRTGTSGELFF
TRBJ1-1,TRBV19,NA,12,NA,TGTGCCATCCAAACAGGGTTCGGTGAAGCTTTCTTT,CAIQTGFGEAFF